One and the same sample provided the 18 T cell receptor beta chains below, sequenced in a study of tumor-infiltrating lymphocytes in primary liver carcinoma. The authors made TCR beta cDNA from around 500 ng total RNA with a constant-region primer. Researchers made the TCR beta libraries by running three nested multiplex PCR rounds with slightly modified ARM-PCR. Running 10 cycles apiece, the first two PCR rounds relied on TRBV1-TRBV30 forward primers together with a C-beta reverse primer. A single record per CDR3 protein comes from TCRdb applying MiXCR to the multiplex PCR reads. The data contain approximately 300,000 distinct CDR3 sequences, roughly 60% of them seen just once; the ten biggest clones take up about 8.4%. The source of the blood RNA was unsorted whole blood, and germline DNA was extracted as well. Sequenced material: peripheral blood. These receptor sequences come from a man aged 40-50 years with primary liver carcinoma and hepatitis B virus infection.

To note about this clonotype: One end of the junction does not line up with germline, which may come from a read error. The J gene is TRBJ2-5, the V gene TRBV5-4; perhaps TRBD2 as D (5 bases). Germline V gives CDR1 SGHNT, CDR2 YYREEE (reference sequence). The CDR3 runs 13 residues. The CDR3 protein is CASSLGPGEIQYF. The DNA for the CDR3 is TGTGCCAGCAGCCTGGGTCCCGGGGAGATCCAGTACTTC.

The chain is built from TRBV21-1 and TRBJ2-1; the table names TRBD2, a call not compared with the DNA. TRBV21-1 is recorded as a pseudogene. This CDR3 contains 17 residues. For the CDR3, the DNA is TGTGTCAGCAGCAAACCTGGGACTAGTGGGAGGGACAATGAGCAGTTCTTC. This gives the protein CVSSKPGTSGRDNEQFF.

V and J are TRBV12-3 or TRBV12-4 and TRBJ2-1, with 11 bases fitting TRBD1. V shed 8 bases and J 6 bases; nucleotides not matched to a gene: 9. This CDR3 contains 15 residues. The CDR3 loop is CASRQAGQGGNEQFF. CDR3 sequence (DNA): TGTGCCAGCCGCCAGGCGGGACAGGGGGGCAATGAGCAGTTCTTC.

A note on this clonotype: The CDR3 carries no conserved terminal phenylalanine or tryptophan, so it likely arises from a read error. The chain has TRBV6-1 and TRBJ2-5; TRBD1 aligns across 12 bases. With 7 bases clipped from V and 8 bases from J, the junction kept 8 bases outside the gene matches. This CDR3 spans 14 amino acids. Germline CDR1 is MNHNS and CDR2 is SASEGT. The CDR3 loop reads CASTQGDRGRTQYC. As DNA, the CDR3 is TGTGCCAGCACCCAAGGGGACAGGGGGCGAACCCAGTACTGT.

This clonotype appeared a single time. Given a much more abundant clone one base away, this may be a read error. The chain uses TRBV29-1 and TRBJ1-1, with D tentatively TRBD1 (5 bases). The CDR3 is 12 amino acids. Germline assignment: CDR1 SQVTM and CDR2 ANQGSEA. This chain's CDR3 is CSVEGLGTEALF. The DNA for the CDR3 is TGCAGCGTTGAGGGGTTGGGGACTGAAGCTCTCTTT. Full variable domain (remainder filled in from reference TRBV29-1 and TRBJ1-1): SAVISQKPSRDICQRGTSLTIQCQVDSQVTMMFWYRQQPGQSLTLIATANQGSEATYESGFVIDKFPISRPNLTFSTLTVSNMSPEDSSIYLCSVEGLGTEALFGQGTRLTVV.

Of note for this clonotype: This may be a read error, as it is one base from a much larger clone. The rearrangement joins TRBV10-3 to TRBJ2-1; 8 positions agree with TRBD2. From germline, CDR1 is ENHRY and CDR2 SYGVKD. The V and J ends lost 4 bases and 9 bases, in that order; junction bases with no gene match: 11. The CDR3 is made up of 15 amino acids. For the CDR3, the DNA is TGTGCCATCAGTGGGTATGGTAGCGGGAAGGCTGAGCAGTTCTTC. Its translation is CAISGYGSGKAEQFF.

On this clonotype itself: A much larger clone lies one base from this, so it may be a read error. The chain has TRBV6-1 and TRBJ1-4; D gene unclear. The germline V gene encodes CDR1 MNHNS and CDR2 SASEGT. V lost 4 bases and J 4 bases, leaving 10 bases between the germline ends. The CDR3 extends over 14 amino acids. CDR3 in DNA: TGTGCCAGCAGTGCCAGGTCGGTTAATGAAAAACTGTTTTTT. As protein: CASSARSVNEKLFF.

Comments on this clonotype: An end of the junction differs from the germline gene, which may be a read error. This CDR3 is CASRHRPTWDDQYF. The CDR3 region has the DNA TGTGCCAGCAGGCACAGGCCCACGTGGGACGATCAGTACTTC. The rearrangement uses TRBV6-5 and TRBJ2-7; either TRBD1 or TRBD2 may fit D (5 bases each). The CDR3 spans 14 residues. CDR1 MNHEY and CDR2 SVGAGI come from the germline V gene.

Only a few counts were recorded for this clonotype. This chain joins TRBV5-1 and TRBJ2-1, with TRBD2 as a possible D gene (5 bases). V lost 4 bases, J lost 0 bases, and 14 bases lay in between. CDR3 length: 16 amino acids. Germline V gene sequence: CDR1 SGHRS, CDR2 YFSETQ. The CDR3 region is CASSPSGGSSYNEQFF. The CDR3 region has the DNA TGCGCCAGCAGCCCAAGCGGTGGCAGCTCCTACAATGAGCAGTTCTTC.

This clonotype came up many times. CDR3 amino acids: CASSLELRRTEAFF. CDR3 DNA sequence: TGTGCCAGCAGCTTAGAGCTCCGAAGGACTGAAGCTTTCTTT. The genes are TRBV11-2 and TRBJ1-1; D call uncertain. Deletions cut 0 bases from V and 5 bases from J, with 10 bases between. This CDR3 comprises 14 residues. Germline CDR1 reads SGHAT; CDR2 reads FQNNGV.

This clonotype was recorded at least ten times. The chain combines TRBV14 with TRBJ2-3; TRBD2 might be the D (5 bases). Trimming stripped 0 bases from V and 3 bases from J, with 7 bases between. This CDR3 has 14 amino acids. Per germline, CDR1 SGHDN and CDR2 FVKESK. The chain's CDR3 is CASSQDRRTDTQYF. DNA of the CDR3: TGTGCCAGCAGCCAAGACAGGAGGACAGATACGCAGTATTTT.

This chain joins TRBV19 and TRBJ1-2; D remains ambiguous. Germline CDR1 LNHDA, CDR2 SQIVND (reference sequence). The CDR3 runs to 15 residues. The V and J ends lost 0 bases and 3 bases respectively, with 11 bases between them. The CDR3 DNA sequence: TGTGCCAGTAGTATAGAGATGGCGTCTCACTATGGCTACACCTTC. This translates into CASSIEMASHYGYTF.

V is TRBV5-4 and J is TRBJ2-2; tentative D call: TRBD2 (6 bases). V dropped 3 bases and J dropped 1 base, with 13 bases sitting between them. CDR3 length: 16 amino acids. CDR1 and CDR2 (germline): SGHNT, YYREEE (reference sequence). CDR3 DNA sequence: TGTGCCAGCAGCTGGAGGGTGACTCAGAACACCGGGGAGCTGTTTTTT. This codes for CASSWRVTQNTGELFF.

Regarding this clonotype: A much larger clonotype is one base distant, so this may be a read error. The rearrangement joins TRBV4-1 to TRBJ2-3, with TRBD2 identical over 7 bases. The germline V gene has CDR1 MGHRA and CDR2 YSYEKL. The CDR3 is made up of 15 amino acids. V shed 1 base, J shed 4 bases, and the junction held 5 bases outside the gene matches. CDR3: CASSQVLAVADTQYF. The CDR3 DNA reads as TGCGCCAGCAGCCAAGTCCTAGCGGTCGCAGATACGCAGTATTTT.

Note on this clonotype: A single base separates this from a much larger clone, so it may be a read error. The chain is built from TRBV12-3 or TRBV12-4 and TRBJ1-1, with D perhaps matching TRBD1 (5 bases). Trimming shortened V by 8 bases and J by 0 bases, and 19 bases separated the two germline ends. CDR3 length equals 16 residues. The CDR3 loop reads CASSRSGRLMNTEAFF. The CDR3 nucleotides read TGTGCCAGCTCCCGATCGGGACGGCTAATGAACACTGAAGCTTTCTTT.

The V and J genes are TRBV6-1 and TRBJ2-5; 8 bases agree with TRBD2. The germline CDR1 and CDR2 sequences are MNHNS and SASEGT. The CDR3 contains 14 residues. The J segment lost 11 bases and the V segment lost 5 bases, leaving 13 bases of the junction unmatched. This CDR3 is CASSQGLVQGTQYF. The CDR3 bases are TGTGCCAGCAGTCAGGGACTAGTTCAAGGGACTCAGTACTTC.

V gene TRBV5-8 combines with J gene TRBJ1-5; D unresolved. The germline V gene has CDR1 SGHTS and CDR2 YDEGEE. V was shortened by 4 bases and J by 3 bases, with 5 bases between the two germline ends. The CDR3 is 12 residues long. The CDR3 coding sequence is TGTGCCAGCAGCCCATACAATCAGCCCCAGCATTTT. Its protein is CASSPYNQPQHF. Filled out from reference TRBV5-8 and TRBJ1-5, the complete variable domain reads EAGVTQSPTHLIKTRGQQATLRCSPISGHTSVYWYQQALGLGLQFLLWYDEGEERNRGNFPPRFSGRQFPNYSSELNVNALELEDSALYLCASSPYNQPQHFGDGTRLSIL.

This clonotype was seen a single time. This could be a read error, since a much larger clone is one nucleotide away. The V gene is TRBV6-6, the J gene TRBJ1-5, with 8 bases lining up with TRBD1. Germline CDR1 and CDR2: MNHNY and SVGAGI (reference sequence). The CDR3 is 15 amino acids. DNA of the CDR3: TGTGTCAGCAGCTTCAGGGGGCTCTTCAATCAGCCCCAGCATTTT. It codes for CVSSFRGLFNQPQHF.